The T cell receptor beta chain described here comes from a study of blood T cell repertoires in COVID-19. Study summary: Samples came from the United States, Italy and Spain, spanning acute and convalescent COVID-19.

Only in-frame clones appear in the TCRdb table, and some are missing; sequencing was by immunoSEQ multiplex PCR. Of approximately 97,000 clones listed, 75% to 90% are singletons. Germline CDR1 SGHNT, CDR2 YYREEE (reference sequence). J gave up 1 base and V 4 bases, and 5 bases lay outside the gene matches. This CDR3 has 17 amino acids. The source of this sequence is a human donor in a cohort sampled during active COVID-19. Sequences were obtained from peripheral blood. The chain is built from TRBV5-4 and TRBJ2-3; the match to TRBD2 covers 14 bases. The CDR3 DNA reads as TGTGCCAGCAGCGTTCCGGGACTAGCGGGGGGCACAGATACGCAGTATTTT. It encodes CASSVPGLAGGTDTQYF.